Included here is one T cell receptor beta chain sequence, with context. Its antigen is not known. It may be a read error: a sequence one base away is much more abundant. The blood RNA (from unsorted whole blood) was obtained, and germline DNA was also extracted. What was collected before surgery was about 4 milliliters of peripheral blood. This record comes from a study of tumor-infiltrating lymphocytes in primary liver carcinoma. The CDR3 has 13 residues. The germline gives CDR1 ENHRY, CDR2 SYGVKD. From about 0.45 ug total RNA, TCR beta cDNA was generated with a primer in the constant region. Libraries of TCR beta came from three nested multiplex PCR rounds with slightly modified ARM-PCR. PCR rounds one and two used TRBV1-TRBV30 forward primers with a C-beta reverse primer for 10 cycles each. From the multiplex PCR reads, TCRdb called clonotypes with MiXCR, one entry per CDR3 protein. The sample lists 180,000 or so distinct CDR3 sequences, over 50% occurring once.

General study points: Pairs of tumor regions overlapped more than tumor-adjacent and tumor-blood pairs did. A significantly higher top-250-clone fraction was recorded for tumors than for blood (p = 0.039).

The receptor's source is a man aged 35 to 55 with primary liver carcinoma and hepatitis B virus infection. The chain combines TRBV10-3 with TRBJ2-5; 8 nucleotides match TRBD2. The material sequenced was peripheral blood. CDR3 DNA sequence: TGTGCCATCTCTAGCGGGCCTGGGGAGACCCAGCACTTC. Its protein is CAISSGPGETQHF.